Presented here are 20 T cell receptor beta chains from one specimen sequenced in a study of cytomegalovirus exposure and HLA in healthy donors. Primers included in the PCR were 60 Vbeta and 13 Jbeta primers. TCRdb keeps only in-frame clones here, not all; method: immunoSEQ multiplex PCR. The table includes 150,000 to 200,000 clones, 62% detected once. Sequences were obtained from PBMCs. The receptors come from a middle-aged man in good health and CMV-seronegative.

This clone was detected once. The rearrangement links TRBV7-2 to TRBJ2-3; tentatively, D is TRBD2 (5 bases). The CDR3 covers 14 residues. V dropped 4 bases and J dropped 2 bases, with 10 bases sitting between them. Germline CDR1 and CDR2: SGHTA and FQGNSA. The CDR3: CASSSGVPTDTQYF. DNA for the CDR3: TGTGCCAGCAGCTCCGGGGTTCCCACAGATACGCAGTATTTT.

This clone has more than one count but fewer than ten. The chain recombines TRBV5-6 with TRBJ1-5; 8 positions agree with TRBD1. Germline V lookup: CDR1 SGHDT, CDR2 YYEEEE. V shed 1 base and J 3 bases; nucleotides not matched to a gene: 3. The length of the CDR3 is 15 residues. CDR3 DNA sequence: TGTGCCAGCAGCTTGACAGGGGGTTTCAATCAGCCCCAGCATTTT. Translating it yields CASSLTGGFNQPQHF.

The chain carries TRBV5-4 and TRBJ2-3, with 8 bases matching TRBD2. The CDR3 covers 14 residues. V shed 4 bases, J shed 13 bases, and the junction held 14 bases outside the gene matches. CDR1 SGHNT and CDR2 YYREEE come from the germline V gene (reference sequence). CDR3: CASSPDTTGGPEYF. CDR3 DNA: TGTGCCAGCAGCCCTGATACCACGGGGGGGCCCGAGTATTTT.

This chain connects TRBV6-6 to TRBJ2-7; no reliable D call. V gave up 3 bases and J gave up 2 bases, with 8 bases separating them. Germline CDR1 MNHNY, CDR2 SVGAGI (reference sequence). This CDR3 is 13 amino acids long. The chain's CDR3 is CASSYARAYEQYF. The CDR3 coding sequence is TGTGCCAGCAGTTATGCACGGGCCTACGAGCAGTACTTC.

This clone has a handful of counts. Here the CDR3 DNA reads TGTGCCAGCAGCTTGTCAGTCGGGGCTAGCGGTGAGCAGTTCTTC. The encoded protein is CASSLSVGASGEQFF. V usage is TRBV5-4 and J usage is TRBJ2-1, with TRBD2 matching over 7 bases. This CDR3 has 15 amino acids. V shed 1 base, J shed 9 bases, and the junction held 10 bases outside the gene matches. Germline CDR1 is SGHNT and CDR2 is YYREEE (reference sequence). Variable domain in full (rest from reference TRBV5-4 and TRBJ2-1): ETGVTQSPTHLIKTRGQQVTLRCSSQSGHNTVSWYQQALGQGPQFIFQYYREEENGRGNFPPRFSGLQFPNYSSELNVNALELDDSALYLCASSLSVGASGEQFFGPGTRLTVL.

The sample holds a few counts of this clone. The genes are TRBV6-5 and TRBJ2-3; 10 bases agree with TRBD2. V shed 10 bases, J shed 2 bases, and the junction held 9 bases outside the gene matches. Germline V gene sequence: CDR1 MNHEY, CDR2 SVGAGI. This CDR3 region has 15 residues. The CDR3 loop is CATGLLAGNTDTQYF. CDR3 DNA sequence: TGTGCCACCGGGCTACTAGCGGGGAACACAGATACGCAGTATTTT.

This clone was detected only a few times. The chain employs TRBV29-1 and TRBJ2-4; perhaps TRBD1 as D (6 bases). Per germline, CDR1 SQVTM and CDR2 ANQGSEA. The CDR3 sequence is 10 residues long. The CDR3: CQGWGNIQYF. CDR3 DNA: TGCCAGGGGTGGGGAAACATTCAGTACTTC.

The V and J genes are TRBV4-1 and TRBJ2-1; 10 nucleotides line up with TRBD1. The germline V gene has CDR1 MGHRA and CDR2 YSYEKL. After removal of 6 bases from V and 7 bases from J, the junction contained 12 bases not matched to a gene. CDR3 size: 16 residues. This CDR3 is CASRDATGGIFNEQFF. The CDR3 DNA reads TGCGCCAGCAGAGACGCGACAGGGGGCATTTTTAATGAGCAGTTCTTC.

V and J are TRBV5-1 and TRBJ2-1; 7 bases are a match to TRBD2. Trimming at V came to 0 bases and at J to 4 bases, leaving 7 bases not matched to a gene. The germline gives CDR1 SGHRS, CDR2 YFSETQ. CDR3 length equals 16 residues. The DNA of the CDR3 is TGCGCCAGCAGCTTGGCCGGGCTAGCGGAATACAATGAGCAGTTCTTC. Its protein product is CASSLAGLAEYNEQFF.

V gene TRBV5-4 combines with J gene TRBJ1-2; 10 bases match TRBD1. Germline V gives CDR1 SGHNT, CDR2 YYREEE (reference sequence). The CDR3 is 15 residues long. The V segment lost 2 bases and the J segment 5 bases; nucleotides outside the gene matches: 6. This CDR3 reads CASSFTGTGVYGYTF. As DNA, the CDR3 is TGTGCCAGCAGCTTTACCGGGACAGGGGTGTATGGCTACACCTTC.

The chain combines TRBV6-1 with TRBJ1-2; 8 nucleotides agree with TRBD1. The ends lost 0 bases at V and 6 bases at J; junction bases unmatched: 6. The CDR3 is 15 residues long. Germline V gives CDR1 MNHNS, CDR2 SASEGT. The CDR3 DNA is TGTGCCAGCAGTGAAGCGCTTCAGGGGGCGGATGGCTACACCTTC. It codes for CASSEALQGADGYTF.

The chain recombines TRBV7-9 with TRBJ2-1; 11 bases are shared with TRBD2. V lost 5 bases, J lost 2 bases, and 2 bases stayed unmatched. The CDR3 has 15 amino acids. Germline CDR1 reads SEHNR; CDR2 reads FQNEAQ (reference sequence). This CDR3 is CASSLTSGAYNEQFF. The CDR3 nucleotides read TGTGCCAGCAGCCTGACTAGCGGGGCCTACAATGAGCAGTTCTTC.

This clone was seen a few times. This sequence joins TRBV27 and TRBJ2-7, with 8 bases matching TRBD2. V lost 5 bases and J lost 0; bases outside the gene matches: 15. The CDR3 spans 18 residues. Germline-derived CDR1 and CDR2 are MNHEY and SMNVEV (reference sequence). Here the CDR3 reads CASSPVSPGLAGSYEQYF. The CDR3 nucleotides are TGTGCCAGCAGTCCGGTCTCCCCGGGGCTAGCGGGCTCCTACGAGCAGTACTTC.

The genes are TRBV19 and TRBJ1-5, with 7 nucleotides matching TRBD1. J lost 9 bases, V lost 6 bases, and 14 bases had no gene match. Per germline, CDR1 LNHDA and CDR2 SQIVND (reference sequence). CDR3 size: 15 residues. DNA for the CDR3: TGTGCCAGTAGAGAGCTAAGACAGGGACCGGCGCCCCAGCATTTT. It yields the protein CASRELRQGPAPQHF. Variable domain in full (rest from reference TRBV19 and TRBJ1-5): DGGITQSPKYLFRKEGQNVTLSCEQNLNHDAMYWYRQDPGQGLRLIYYSQIVNDFQKGDIAEGYSVSREKKESFPLTVTSAQKNPTAFYLCASRELRQGPAPQHFGDGTRLSIL.

The chain recombines TRBV7-7 with TRBJ2-1; D possibly corresponds to TRBD2 (5 bases). V was clipped by 0 bases and J by 9 bases, with 9 bases between them. The germline V gene encodes CDR1 SSHAT and CDR2 FNYEAQ (reference sequence). The CDR3 runs 13 residues. CDR3 sequence (DNA): TGTGCCAGCAGCTTAGCGGGGAGCGGTGAGCAGTTCTTC. This codes for CASSLAGSGEQFF.

This clone was counted a single time. This chain connects TRBV30 to TRBJ2-2; D possibly corresponds to TRBD2 (5 bases). Looked up from germline, CDR1 is GTSNPN and CDR2 is SVGIG (reference sequence). The CDR3 contains 14 residues. V lost 2 bases, J lost 4 bases, and 11 bases lay in between. The DNA of the CDR3 is TGTGCCTGGAGTCATGGACTGAGCACCGGGGAGCTGTTTTTT. It translates to CAWSHGLSTGELFF. The full variable domain, rest sourced from reference TRBV30 and TRBJ2-2, is SQTIHQWPATLVQPVGSPLSLECTVEGTSNPNLYWYRQAAGRGLQLLFYSVGIGQISSEVPQNLSASRPQDRQFILSSKKLLLSDSGFYLCAWSHGLSTGELFFGEGSRLTVL.

This clone was found a few times. This sequence joins TRBV7-9 and TRBJ2-3; TRBD2 matches at 14 bases. Germline CDR1 SEHNR, CDR2 FQNEAQ (reference sequence). The V segment lost 6 bases and the J segment 0 bases; nucleotides outside the gene matches: 2. This CDR3 is 16 amino acids long. CDR3 in amino acids: CASRRTSGGSTDTQYF. DNA of the CDR3: TGTGCCAGCAGACGGACTAGCGGGGGGAGCACAGATACGCAGTATTTT. The complete variable domain, with remaining parts taken from reference TRBV7-9 and TRBJ2-3, reads DTGVSQNPRHKITKRGQNVTFRCDPISEHNRLYWYRQTLGQGPEFLTYFQNEAQLEKSRLLSDRFSAERPKGSFSTLEIQRTEQGDSAMYLCASRRTSGGSTDTQYFGPGTRLTVL.

This rearrangement joins TRBV30 to TRBJ2-7, with 7 bases lining up with TRBD1. Trimming removed 4 bases from V and 2 bases from J; junction bases left unmatched: 5. Germline V gene data show CDR1 as GTSNPN and CDR2 as SVGIG (reference sequence). The CDR3 has 13 amino acids. This chain's CDR3 is CAWKTGVAYEQYF. As DNA, the CDR3 is TGTGCCTGGAAAACAGGGGTCGCCTACGAGCAGTACTTC.

This sequence joins TRBV19 and TRBJ2-7, with D unclear. The ends were cut back, 0 bases at V and 5 bases at J, with 11 bases in the middle. The CDR3 runs to 14 residues. The germline V gene encodes CDR1 LNHDA and CDR2 SQIVND (reference sequence). The CDR3 nucleotides read TGTGCCAGTAGTATAGAGGCCCGGGTGCACGAGCAGTACTTC. Its protein is CASSIEARVHEQYF.

The chain joins TRBV19 to TRBJ1-2; TRBD1 is a possible D gene (6 bases). V lost 4 bases and J lost 3, with 12 bases in between. Germline lookup yields CDR1 LNHDA and CDR2 SQIVND (reference sequence). The CDR3 has 14 amino acids. The CDR3, as DNA: TGTGCCAGTAGTACGCGGGGGGGCGACTATGGCTACACCTTC. Translating gives CASSTRGGDYGYTF.